This is a list of T cell receptor beta chains from one sample in a study of blood T cell repertoires in COVID-19. Here immunoSEQ multiplex PCR was the method, and the copy in TCRdb shows in-frame clones only, minus some. The sample includes 250,000 to 400,000 clones, around 89% seen only once; the top ten take under 2%. The sequenced sample consisted of peripheral blood. Receptors originate from a young woman with COVID-19, enrolled during active disease. Both conserved end residues are part of each CDR3. A D gene is named only where the DNA matches it firmly. Clone size is not always given. Where it is, it says once, few, many or a class for expanded clones.

V gene	CDR3 length	clone size	D gene	J gene	CDR3 DNA	CDR3 protein
TRBV19	13	.	.	TRBJ1-1	TGTGCCAGTAGTATCACCATCAGAGCGGGGGCTTTCTTT	CASSITIRAGAFF
TRBV13	15	.	.	TRBJ2-7	TGTGCCAGCAGCTTATCACAGTCTCCCTCCTACGAGCAGTACTTC	CASSLSQSPSYEQYF
TRBV10-2	13	.	TRBD1	TRBJ2-2	TGCGCCAGCAGTCACAGGGGAAACGGGGAGCTGTTTTTT	CASSHRGNGELFF
TRBV3-1/TRBV3-2	17	.	.	TRBJ2-7	TGTGCCAGCAGCCAAGTACCCTCGGACAGCCTATCCTACGAGCAGTACTTC	CASSQVPSDSLSYEQYF
TRBV6-1	13	once	.	TRBJ1-1	TGTGCCAGCAGTGACGGGTATAGGACTGAAGCTTTCTTT	CASSDGYRTEAFF
TRBV6-5	15	.	TRBD1	TRBJ2-1	TGTGCCACCGGTTTTGGCAGGGGGTCATCGAATGAGCAGTTCTTC	CATGFGRGSSNEQFF
TRBV5-8	14	.	.	TRBJ1-2	TGTGCCAGCAGCCACCTAGGCGGGAACTATGGCTACACCTTC	CASSHLGGNYGYTF
TRBV25-1	12	.	.	TRBJ1-1	TGTGCCAGCAGTGAAATCGGGGGGACGGCTTTCTTT	CASSEIGGTAFF
TRBV10-2	13	.	TRBD1	TRBJ1-2	TGCGCCAGCTGGGACAGGGACATACGTGGCTACACCTTC	CASWDRDIRGYTF
TRBV7-9	15	.	TRBD1	TRBJ1-4	TGTGCCAGCAGCCTCCCCGGGACAGGGATAAAAAAACTGTTTTTT	CASSLPGTGIKKLFF
TRBV20-1	10	once	.	TRBJ2-7	TGCAGTGCCGGAGACTACGAGCAGTACTTC	CSAGDYEQYF
TRBV19	14	.	TRBD1	TRBJ1-1	TGTGCCAGTAGTATTACAGGGGTCTACACTGAAGCTTTCTTT	CASSITGVYTEAFF
TRBV28	15	.	TRBD1	TRBJ2-5	TGTGCCAGCAGTTTGTGGACAGGCAAACAAGAGACCCAGTACTTC	CASSLWTGKQETQYF
TRBV5-4	15	.	TRBD1	TRBJ1-2	TGTGCCAGCAGCTTACAGGGGGCGCGGGTTGGTGGCTACACCTTC	CASSLQGARVGGYTF
TRBV29-1	14	.	.	TRBJ1-4	TGCAGCGGGAGACAGGCACCAACTAATGAAAAACTGTTTTTT	CSGRQAPTNEKLFF
TRBV27	14	.	.	TRBJ1-4	TGTGCCAGCAGTTTGCGGGGGGCAGATGAAAAACTGTTTTTT	CASSLRGADEKLFF
TRBV12-3/TRBV12-4	11	.	TRBD1	TRBJ1-1	TGTGCCAGCAGTTCACGACAGGGGTCTTTCTTT	CASSSRQGSFF
TRBV11-3	15	.	.	TRBJ1-1	TGTGCCAGCAGCTTAGTTGGCGGACTAAACACTGAAGCTTTCTTT	CASSLVGGLNTEAFF
TRBV10-2	16	.	.	TRBJ1-5	TGCGCCAGCAGTGTTACGGGGGGTTATAGCAATCAGCCCCAGCATTTT	CASSVTGGYSNQPQHF
TRBV15	15	.	.	TRBJ2-7	TGTGCCACCAGCAGAGAGCCGGGACACATATACGAGCAGTACTTC	CATSREPGHIYEQYF
TRBV7-2	15	.	.	TRBJ2-2	TGTGCCAGCAGCTTAGCGCTGGGAGGTACCGGGGAGCTGTTTTTT	CASSLALGGTGELFF
TRBV5-1	15	.	TRBD1	TRBJ2-7	TGCGCCAGCAGCTTGGAAGGGACAGGCGCCTACGAGCAGTACTTC	CASSLEGTGAYEQYF
TRBV11-3	13	.	.	TRBJ2-2	TGTGCCAGCAGCTTAGAAGGAGTCGGGGAGCTGTTTTTT	CASSLEGVGELFF
TRBV19	12	.	.	TRBJ1-2	TGTGCCAGTAGTAATGGGGCCGGGGGCTACACCTTC	CASSNGAGGYTF
TRBV27	14	.	.	TRBJ1-3	TGTGCCAGCAGACAAAGGGGCTCTGGAAACACCATATATTTT	CASRQRGSGNTIYF
TRBV18	16	.	TRBD2	TRBJ2-3	TGTGCCAGCTCACCAAACGGGGGGGCCGTCACAGATACGCAGTATTTT	CASSPNGGAVTDTQYF
TRBV2	15	.	TRBD1	TRBJ1-2	TGTGCCAGCATAAGGGAGCAGGGGGTAAACTATGGCTACACCTTC	CASIREQGVNYGYTF
TRBV19	14	.	.	TRBJ2-1	TGTGCCAGTACCCCGGGGAGCTCCTACAATGAGCAGTTCTTC	CASTPGSSYNEQFF
TRBV14	19	.	TRBD1	TRBJ1-5	TGTGCCAGCAGCCAATGGACAGGGAGGGGTCAATATAGCAATCAGCCCCAGCATTTT	CASSQWTGRGQYSNQPQHF
TRBV21-1	11	.	.	TRBJ1-1	TGTGCCAGCATGAGATGGAGTGAAGCTTTCTTT	CASMRWSEAFF
TRBV27	15	.	.	TRBJ1-1	TGTGCCAGCAGTTTAATTGCGAGTGGTTGGACTGAAGCTTTCTTT	CASSLIASGWTEAFF
TRBV6-2/TRBV6-3	14	.	TRBD1	TRBJ2-7	TGTGCCAGCAGTTACGGGACAGGAGCCTACGAGCAGTACTTC	CASSYGTGAYEQYF
TRBV12-5	18	.	.	TRBJ1-6	TGTGCTAGTGGCCCCGTGCGGGGCATGATCGGTGGTAATTCACCCCTCCACTTT	CASGPVRGMIGGNSPLHF
TRBV5-1	16	.	TRBD1	TRBJ1-3	TGCGCCAGCAGCTCTTGGACAGGCCGCTCTGGAAACACCATATATTTT	CASSSWTGRSGNTIYF
TRBV27	15	.	TRBD1	TRBJ1-1	TGTGCCAGCAGTCCGTGGACAGGGATGAACACTGAAGCTTTCTTT	CASSPWTGMNTEAFF
TRBV10-1	19	.	.	TRBJ2-3	TGCGCCAGCAGTGAGTCGGGACACTTCCCTGAGATCGGCGCAGATACGCAGTATTTT	CASSESGHFPEIGADTQYF
TRBV6-1	14	.	TRBD1	TRBJ1-4	TGTGCCAGCAGTAATGACAGGGGGCGAGAAAAACTGTTTTTT	CASSNDRGREKLFF
TRBV6-5	12	.	.	TRBJ1-1	TGTGCCAGCAGTTTTAGGAACACTGAAGCTTTCTTT	CASSFRNTEAFF
TRBV7-2	16	.	TRBD1	TRBJ2-1	TGTGCCAGCAGTAAAGGGGGGACAGGGGTATACAATGAGCAGTTCTTC	CASSKGGTGVYNEQFF
TRBV2	15	.	TRBD2	TRBJ2-5	TGTGCCAGCAGTCGGACTAGCGGGGACCAAGAGACCCAGTACTTC	CASSRTSGDQETQYF
TRBV7-9	16	.	.	TRBJ2-3	TGTGCCAGCAGCCCCCCCGGGACACGGAGCACAGATACGCAGTATTTT	CASSPPGTRSTDTQYF
TRBV11-2	15	.	TRBD2	TRBJ2-5	TGTGCCAGCAGGACTAGCGGGGGGGCCGCCGAGACCCAGTACTTC	CASRTSGGAAETQYF
TRBV19	14	.	.	TRBJ1-4	TGTGCCAGTAGTCCCGGGGGAACTAATGAAAAACTGTTTTTT	CASSPGGTNEKLFF
TRBV14	15	.	TRBD2	TRBJ2-3	TGTGCCAGCAGCCAGGCTAGCGGGGGACCAGATACGCAGTATTTT	CASSQASGGPDTQYF
TRBV3-1/TRBV3-2	15	once	.	TRBJ1-5	TGTGCCAGCAGCCTCAGCCTCGGGAGGCATCAGCCCCAGCATTTT	CASSLSLGRHQPQHF
TRBV30	17	.	.	TRBJ1-5	TGTGCCTGGAGCCGAACTAGGGACAATAGCGGCAATCAGCCCCAGCATTTT	CAWSRTRDNSGNQPQHF
TRBV9	14	.	.	TRBJ2-1	TGTGCCAGCAGCGTAGCAGGAACCTACAATGAGCAGTTCTTC	CASSVAGTYNEQFF